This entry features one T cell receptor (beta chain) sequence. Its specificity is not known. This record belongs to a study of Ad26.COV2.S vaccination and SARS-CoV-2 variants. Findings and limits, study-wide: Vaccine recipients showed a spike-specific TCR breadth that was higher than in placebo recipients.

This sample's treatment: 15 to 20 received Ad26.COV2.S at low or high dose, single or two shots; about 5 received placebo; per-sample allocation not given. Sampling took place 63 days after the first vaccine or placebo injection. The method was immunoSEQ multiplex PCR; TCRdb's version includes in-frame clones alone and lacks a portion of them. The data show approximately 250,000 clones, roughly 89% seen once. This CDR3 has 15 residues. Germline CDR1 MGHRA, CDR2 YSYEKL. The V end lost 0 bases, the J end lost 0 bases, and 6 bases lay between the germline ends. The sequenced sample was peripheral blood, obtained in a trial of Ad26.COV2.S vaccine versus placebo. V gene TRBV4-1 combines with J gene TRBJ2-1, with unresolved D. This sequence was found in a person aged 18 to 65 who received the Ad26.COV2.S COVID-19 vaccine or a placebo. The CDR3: CASSQDPSSYNEQFF. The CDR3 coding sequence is TGCGCCAGCAGCCAAGACCCTAGCTCCTACAATGAGCAGTTCTTC.